This T cell receptor (beta chain) was identified during a study of PD-L1 blockade in urothelial cancer. About the research overall: Chemotherapy regimens numbering 0 to 3 had been given to patients. Blood analysis took place 3 weeks (second dose) and 6 weeks after treatment start.

All patients handed over anywhere from 1 to 8 samples, pretreatment and on-treatment. A spike-in of synthetic TCR analog templates was added to each PCR. Profiled with immunoSEQ multiplex PCR; TCRdb holds only in-frame clones, not every one. The table records about 50,000 clones, around three quarters of them present only once. The J segment lost 7 bases and the V segment lost 3 bases, leaving 12 bases of the junction unmatched. The CDR3 contains 16 residues. CDR1 and CDR2 (germline): SGHDT, YYEEEE. Sequenced here: PBMCs, sampled around atezolizumab (anti-PD-L1) treatment. The source is a man in his 70s with urothelial cancer. The V call is TRBV5-6, the J call TRBJ2-1; TRBD2 matches at 8 bases. This CDR3 reads CASSSSGTRAINEQFF. The CDR3 DNA reads as TGTGCCAGCAGCTCATCCGGGACTAGGGCGATAAATGAGCAGTTCTTC.